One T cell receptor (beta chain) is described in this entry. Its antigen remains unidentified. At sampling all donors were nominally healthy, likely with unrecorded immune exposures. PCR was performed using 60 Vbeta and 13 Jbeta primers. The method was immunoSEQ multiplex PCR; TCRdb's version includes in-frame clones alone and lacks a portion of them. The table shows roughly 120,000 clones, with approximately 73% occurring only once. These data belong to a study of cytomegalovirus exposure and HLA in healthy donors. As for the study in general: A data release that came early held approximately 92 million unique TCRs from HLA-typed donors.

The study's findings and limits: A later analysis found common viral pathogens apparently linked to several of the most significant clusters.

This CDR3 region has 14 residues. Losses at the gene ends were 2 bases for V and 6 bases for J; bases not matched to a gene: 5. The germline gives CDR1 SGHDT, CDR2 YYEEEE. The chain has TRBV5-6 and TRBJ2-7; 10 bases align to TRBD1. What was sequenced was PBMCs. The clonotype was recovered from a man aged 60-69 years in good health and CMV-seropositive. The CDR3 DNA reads TGTGCCAGCAGCTTCGGGACAGGGGACGGCGAGCAGTACTTC. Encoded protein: CASSFGTGDGEQYF. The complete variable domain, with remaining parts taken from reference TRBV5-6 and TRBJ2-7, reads DAGVTQSPTHLIKTRGQQVTLRCSPKSGHDTVSWYQQALGQGPQFIFQYYEEEERQRGNFPDRFSGHQFPNYSSELNVNALLLGDSALYLCASSFGTGDGEQYFGPGTRLTVT.